The 27 T cell receptor beta chains in this list originate from one sample, sequenced in a study of blood T cell repertoires in COVID-19. Here immunoSEQ multiplex PCR was the method, and the copy in TCRdb shows in-frame clones only, minus some. The sample holds about 260,000 clones, about 90% seen once. The sequencing sample was made of peripheral blood. The receptors shown here come from a woman aged 70-85 years with COVID-19, enrolled during active disease.

The chain links TRBV10-3 to TRBJ2-7; unclear D gene. Germline loops: CDR1 ENHRY, CDR2 SYGVKD. This CDR3 region has 12 residues. V gave up 10 bases and J gave up 2 bases, with 12 bases separating them. CDR3 region: CATQDKTYEQYF. The CDR3 DNA reads TGTGCCACCCAGGATAAAACCTACGAGCAGTACTTC.

The chain has TRBV5-1 and TRBJ1-2; D possibly corresponds to TRBD1 (6 bases). V was cut by 2 bases and J by 8 bases, with 19 bases left in between. The CDR3 has 15 residues. Germline V CDR1 and CDR2: SGHRS, YFSETQ. CDR3 loop: CASSFDGQTAWGYTF. The DNA of the CDR3 is TGCGCCAGCAGCTTTGACGGACAGACCGCTTGGGGCTACACCTTC.

The sample holds one count of this clone. The CDR3 nucleotides are TGTGCCAGCAGCTTTGGGGCTGTCCCCTACGAGCAGTACTTC. Translated, it gives CASSFGAVPYEQYF. The rearrangement uses TRBV7-9 and TRBJ2-7, with D perhaps matching TRBD1 (5 bases). V gave up 3 bases and J gave up 2 bases, with 11 bases separating them. The CDR3 has 14 amino acids. CDR1 SEHNR and CDR2 FQNEAQ come from the germline V gene (reference sequence).

In this sample, this clone turned up a few times. The chain couples TRBV12-1 to TRBJ1-2. TRBV12-1 is reported as a pseudogene. The CDR3 loop spans 19 amino acids. CDR3 in amino acids: CASSLGSGLFGTTNYGYTF. In DNA, the CDR3 is TGTGCCAGCAGCCTCGGTAGTGGACTATTCGGCACAACTAACTATGGCTACACCTTC.

CDR3 sequence (DNA): TGTGCCAGCAGGGGAAAGGGACAGGGTCTCTCTGGGGCCAACGTCCTGACTTTC. Protein sequence: CASRGKGQGLSGANVLTF. The chain has TRBV9 and TRBJ2-6; 9 bases are shared with TRBD1. Germline V gene data show CDR1 as SGDLS and CDR2 as YYNGEE. V was pared by 5 bases and J by 0 bases, with 9 bases of the junction left unmatched. The CDR3 is made up of 18 amino acids.

This clone was counted once. This chain links TRBV6-2 or TRBV6-3 with TRBJ2-7; a weak D match, TRBD2 (6 bases). The germline V gene has CDR1 MNHEY and CDR2 SVGEGT. The CDR3 is 13 amino acids. The V end was cut by 5 bases, the J end by 6 bases, with 14 bases between. The CDR3 coding sequence is TGTGCCAGCAGTGTAGCGGTTAGCTCCGAGCAGTACTTC. Translation gives CASSVAVSSEQYF.

V is TRBV7-2 and J is TRBJ1-2; D remains ambiguous. Germline V gene lookup returns CDR1 SGHTA and CDR2 FQGNSA. There are 11 residues in the CDR3. Trimming took 5 bases from V and 8 from J, leaving 9 bases between them. CDR3 sequence: CASSLRLGYTF. The CDR3 DNA reads TGTGCCAGCAGCCTCCGTTTGGGCTACACCTTC.

The chain has TRBV19 and TRBJ1-5; D gene unclear. Per the germline V gene, CDR1 is LNHDA and CDR2 is SQIVND (reference sequence). V was pared by 3 bases and J by 4 bases, with 7 bases between. This CDR3 has 13 residues. This CDR3 is CASSIGVNQPQHF. The CDR3 DNA reads TGTGCCAGTAGTATCGGGGTAAATCAGCCCCAGCATTTT.

The V call is TRBV28, the J call TRBJ2-1; TRBD2 agrees at 13 bases. The CDR3 contains 16 residues. With V trimmed by 6 bases and J by 6 bases, 8 bases remained unmatched. The germline CDR1 and CDR2 sequences are MDHEN and SYDVKM. The CDR3 DNA sequence: TGTGCCAGCAGAAACGCCGGGACTAGCGGGATCAATGAGCAGTTCTTC. Protein sequence: CASRNAGTSGINEQFF.

The chain uses TRBV2 and TRBJ1-5; tentative D call: TRBD1 (6 bases). The CDR3 spans 13 residues. Germline CDR1 and CDR2: SNHLY and FYNNEI. Deletions cut 11 bases from V and 0 bases from J, with 11 bases between. The CDR3 region has the DNA TGTGCCGGCTCAGGGGATAGCAATCAGCCCCAGCATTTT. This sequence encodes CAGSGDSNQPQHF.

This rearrangement joins TRBV21-1 to TRBJ2-1; the D call TRBD2 from the table was never checked on the DNA. TRBV21-1 corresponds to a pseudogene. The CDR3 totals 16 residues. CDR3 loop: CASSTGGPNGYNEQFF. The CDR3, as DNA: TGTGCCAGCAGCACGGGAGGCCCAAATGGATACAATGAGCAGTTCTTC.

V usage is TRBV27 and J usage is TRBJ2-5; TRBD2 agrees at 8 bases. Trimming took 2 bases from V and 4 from J; bases not matched to a gene: 3. This CDR3 has 14 residues. Germline-derived CDR1 and CDR2 are MNHEY and SMNVEV (reference sequence). CDR3 region: CASSLTTSGETQYF. The CDR3 region has the DNA TGTGCCAGCAGTTTAACTACTAGCGGAGAGACCCAGTACTTC.

The rearrangement joins TRBV29-1 to TRBJ2-1; 10 positions match TRBD2. The CDR3 has 12 residues. V lost 7 bases and J lost 6; bases outside the gene matches: 3. CDR1 is SQVTM and CDR2 is ANQGSEA in the germline V gene. CDR3 amino acids: CSGVAGGNEQFF. In nucleotides, the CDR3 is TGCAGCGGGGTAGCGGGAGGCAATGAGCAGTTCTTC.

The chain employs TRBV5-1 and TRBJ1-4; 9 bases match TRBD1. V was pared by 2 bases and J by 8 bases, with 7 bases of the junction left unmatched. Germline CDR1 reads SGHRS; CDR2 reads YFSETQ. The CDR3 loop spans 15 amino acids. The CDR3 loop is CASSFGTGNGEKLFF. In DNA, the CDR3 is TGCGCCAGCAGCTTCGGGACAGGGAATGGCGAAAAACTGTTTTTT. The entire variable domain, with the rest obtained from reference TRBV5-1 and TRBJ1-4, is as follows: KAGVTQTPRYLIKTRGQQVTLSCSPISGHRSVSWYQQTPGQGLQFLFEYFSETQRNKGNFPGRFSGRQFSNSRSEMNVSTLELGDSALYLCASSFGTGNGEKLFFGSGTQLSVL.

The chain combines TRBV5-8 with TRBJ1-4, with 7 bases identical to TRBD1. CDR3 length: 15 amino acids. Germline values: CDR1 SGHTS, CDR2 YDEGEE. Trimming took 0 bases from V and 5 from J; bases not matched to a gene: 4. DNA of the CDR3: TGTGCCAGCAGCTTGGATCGGGGACAGAATGAAAAACTGTTTTTT. Translation gives CASSLDRGQNEKLFF.

The CDR3 DNA is TGTGCCAGCAGCTTAGATCCCGTCTACAATGAGCAGTTCTTC. Translating gives CASSLDPVYNEQFF. V and J are TRBV11-3 and TRBJ2-1; no definite D call. V lost 0 bases to trimming and J lost 3 bases, with 6 bases between them. Germline CDR1 SGHNT, CDR2 YENEEA. The length of the CDR3 is 14 residues.

J is TRBJ2-2 and V is TRBV19; weak D call: TRBD1 (5 bases). Trimming stripped 8 bases from V and 1 base from J, with 11 bases between. This CDR3 is 14 amino acids long. From germline, CDR1 is LNHDA and CDR2 SQIVND (reference sequence). CDR3 coding DNA: TGTGCCAGTGGCGCCACAGGGAACACCGGGGAGCTGTTTTTT. Protein product: CASGATGNTGELFF.

The chain carries TRBV6-4 and TRBJ1-1; 7 nucleotides match TRBD1. Germline assignment: CDR1 MRHNA and CDR2 SNTAGT. This CDR3 contains 13 residues. The V segment lost 3 bases and the J segment 5 bases; nucleotides outside the gene matches: 3. The CDR3 loop is CASSETGSTEAFF. In DNA, the CDR3 is TGTGCCAGCAGTGAGACAGGGAGTACTGAAGCTTTCTTT.

The chain has TRBV20-1 and TRBJ2-5, with no clear D. This CDR3 has 15 amino acids. Germline V gene lookup returns CDR1 DFQATT and CDR2 SNEGSKA (reference sequence). V was shortened by 3 bases and J by 4 bases, with 18 bases between the two germline ends. The CDR3 protein is CSASGVLLRPETQYF. In nucleotides, the CDR3 is TGCAGTGCTAGTGGAGTCCTCCTCAGGCCAGAGACCCAGTACTTC.

The J gene is TRBJ2-5, the V gene TRBV19; 7 nucleotides agree with TRBD1. After removal of 5 bases from V and 3 bases from J, the junction contained 9 bases not matched to a gene. Germline values: CDR1 LNHDA, CDR2 SQIVND (reference sequence). The CDR3 is 15 amino acids. CDR3 DNA sequence: TGTGCCAGTAGTTATCCCGGGACAGCGGAAGAGACCCAGTACTTC. Its protein product is CASSYPGTAEETQYF.

The V call is TRBV11-3, the J call TRBJ2-5; TRBD2 aligns across 7 bases. Trimming cost V 2 bases and J 5 bases; bases outside gene matches: 11. This CDR3 spans 16 amino acids. Germline CDR1 reads SGHNT; CDR2 reads YENEEA. CDR3 amino acids: CASSLLSGREGETQYF. CDR3 bases: TGTGCCAGCAGCTTATTGAGTGGGAGGGAGGGTGAGACCCAGTACTTC.

The V call is TRBV5-4, the J call TRBJ1-2, with D possibly being TRBD1 (6 bases). CDR1 and CDR2 from the germline V gene are SGHNT and YYREEE (reference sequence). The CDR3 loop spans 16 amino acids. Trimming took off 1 base at V and 4 bases at J, with 17 bases between the two ends. The CDR3: CASSLPGTRRLYGYTF. CDR3 sequence (DNA): TGTGCCAGCAGCTTGCCCGGGACACGTCGACTCTATGGCTACACCTTC.

This clone was detected a few times. The chain has TRBV5-6 and TRBJ1-3, with D possibly TRBD1 on 6 matching bases. CDR1 is SGHDT and CDR2 is YYEEEE in the germline V gene. The CDR3 has 16 residues. The V and J ends lost 0 bases and 3 bases respectively, with 13 bases between them. CDR3 region: CASSLAGQGYGNTIYF. In DNA, the CDR3 is TGTGCCAGCAGCTTGGCCGGGCAGGGGTATGGAAACACCATATATTTT. Supplemented by reference TRBV5-6 and TRBJ1-3, the full variable domain reads DAGVTQSPTHLIKTRGQQVTLRCSPKSGHDTVSWYQQALGQGPQFIFQYYEEEERQRGNFPDRFSGHQFPNYSSELNVNALLLGDSALYLCASSLAGQGYGNTIYFGEGSWLTVV.

This clone is a singleton in its sample. The chain joins TRBV7-9 to TRBJ2-5; 8 nucleotides align to TRBD1. CDR3 length: 15 residues. J lost 0 bases, V lost 6 bases, and 6 bases had no gene match. Germline CDR1 SEHNR, CDR2 FQNEAQ (reference sequence). Here the CDR3 DNA reads TGTGCCAGCAGTACAGGGGGATCATACCAAGAGACCCAGTACTTC. The encoded protein is CASSTGGSYQETQYF.

The chain recombines TRBV12-3 or TRBV12-4 with TRBJ2-7; TRBD2 matches at 13 bases. The junction had 0 bases not matched to a gene; V was cut back by 4 bases and J by 9 bases. This CDR3 comprises 12 residues. CDR3 DNA sequence: TGTGCCAGCAGTTGGACTAGCGGGAGGCAGTACTTC. Translated: CASSWTSGRQYF.

The genes are TRBV5-1 and TRBJ1-5; D remains ambiguous. CDR1 is SGHRS, CDR2 YFSETQ, per germline. The germline V and J ends were trimmed by 7 bases and 7 bases, with 18 bases remaining between them. CDR3 length: 14 amino acids. Written as DNA, the CDR3 is TGCGCCAGCGCCCTTCTGGGTCCCGGGCAGCCCCAGCATTTT. This gives the protein CASALLGPGQPQHF.

The V gene is TRBV19, the J gene TRBJ2-4; a weak D match, TRBD1 (6 bases). Germline-derived CDR1 and CDR2 are LNHDA and SQIVND (reference sequence). CDR3 length: 16 residues. V was trimmed by 5 bases and J by 0 bases, leaving 14 bases between them. CDR3 sequence (DNA): TGTGCCAGTAGTCCCGGGACACGGAGAGCCAAAAACATTCAGTACTTC. It translates to CASSPGTRRAKNIQYF.